Below are 22 T cell receptor beta chains sequenced from a single sample in a study of response to subunit inactivated influenza vaccine. Via MiXCR, TCRdb re-called the RT-PCR reads, giving one row per CDR3 protein. The sample has 590,000 or so distinct CDR3 sequences, 14% seen once; the top ten hold 6.5% to 8%. The sample consisted of PBMCs from blood, taken approximately 15 days before vaccination. These receptors were taken from a man aged 45-60 years who received an inactivated influenza vaccine.

This clonotype was picked up many times. This chain connects TRBV20-1 to TRBJ2-2; TRBD2 agrees at 11 bases. Germline CDR1 and CDR2: DFQATT and SNEGSKA (reference sequence). The ends lost 4 bases at V and 6 bases at J; junction bases unmatched: 4. The length of the CDR3 is 14 residues. The CDR3 DNA sequence: TGCAGTGCTATAGCGGGGGGGTTTTCCGGGGAGCTGTTTTTT. Protein: CSAIAGGFSGELFF.

This clonotype was seen a handful of times. V usage is TRBV6-1 and J usage is TRBJ1-5; a weak D match, TRBD1 (5 bases). This CDR3 region has 15 residues. Germline CDR1 reads MNHNS; CDR2 reads SASEGT. Between the trimmed V and J ends, which lost 6 bases and 4 bases, there was a span of 16 bases. CDR3 protein: CASSAGPELNQPQHF. The CDR3 region has the DNA TGTGCCAGCAGCGCAGGGCCAGAACTAAATCAGCCCCAGCATTTT.

The chain combines TRBV6-6 with TRBJ1-6; no firm D call. Germline V gene data show CDR1 as MNHNY and CDR2 as SVGAGI (reference sequence). Deletions cut 7 bases from V and 5 bases from J, with 3 bases between. This CDR3 has 11 amino acids. CDR3 in DNA: TGTGCCAGCACCAATAATTCACCCCTCCACTTT. Translating it yields CASTNNSPLHF.

CDR3: CSVEGGLGVGVNTEAFF. The DNA for the CDR3 is TGCAGCGTTGAAGGGGGATTGGGGGTAGGGGTGAACACTGAAGCTTTCTTT. V is TRBV29-1 and J is TRBJ1-1, with D possibly TRBD1 on 5 matching bases. Germline V gene data show CDR1 as SQVTM and CDR2 as ANQGSEA. The CDR3 has 17 residues. The V gene lost 1 base and the J gene lost 0 bases, with 18 bases spanning the gap.

In this sample, this clonotype turned up a few times. The V and J genes are TRBV5-1 and TRBJ1-1; D is ambiguous. Trimming cost V 0 bases and J 7 bases, with 10 bases left between them. This CDR3 spans 13 amino acids. Germline V gene sequence: CDR1 SGHRS, CDR2 YFSETQ. As DNA, the CDR3 is TGCGCCAGCAGCTTGGCGGCAGAAGGTGAAGCTTTCTTT. Translated, it gives CASSLAAEGEAFF.

This rearrangement joins TRBV3-1 to TRBJ2-7; 11 bases match TRBD2. The CDR3 contains 15 residues. The V gene end was trimmed by 4 bases and the J gene end by 3 bases; junction bases not matched to a gene: 5. CDR1 and CDR2 (germline): LGHDT, YNNKEL (reference sequence). CDR3 in DNA: TGTGCCAGCAGCCCCCGGGGGACTAGCGGCTACGAGCAGTACTTC. This translates into CASSPRGTSGYEQYF.

This clonotype has at least ten counts. The chain has TRBV6-1 and TRBJ1-1; TRBD1 might be the D (6 bases). This CDR3 is 15 amino acids long. Germline V gene lookup returns CDR1 MNHNS and CDR2 SASEGT. Trimming removed 3 bases at V and 5 bases at J, with 16 bases between. CDR3: CASSDPWGGETEAFF. For the CDR3, the DNA is TGTGCCAGCAGTGACCCGTGGGGGGGCGAAACTGAAGCTTTCTTT.

This clonotype was counted only a few times. V is TRBV20-1 and J is TRBJ2-5, with TRBD2 matching over 13 bases. CDR1 DFQATT and CDR2 SNEGSKA come from the germline V gene (reference sequence). V lost 4 bases, J lost 2 bases, and 4 bases stayed unmatched. The CDR3 has 15 residues. CDR3 residues: CSATGLAGVQETQYF. CDR3 coding DNA: TGCAGTGCTACTGGACTAGCGGGAGTTCAAGAGACCCAGTACTTC.

This clonotype was detected only a few times. The J gene is TRBJ2-7, the V gene TRBV12-3 or TRBV12-4; 9 positions agree with TRBD1. The CDR3 loop spans 13 amino acids. The V segment lost 10 bases and the J segment 3 bases; nucleotides outside the gene matches: 7. The chain's CDR3 is CATSGTGIYEQYF. CDR3 DNA sequence: TGTGCCACCTCCGGGACAGGGATCTACGAGCAGTACTTC.

This clonotype was observed a handful of times. The chain joins TRBV20-1 to TRBJ2-1; a possible D gene is TRBD2 (5 bases). With 0 bases removed from V and 2 bases from J, the gap between germline ends came to 14 bases. The CDR3 totals 16 residues. The germline V gene has CDR1 DFQATT and CDR2 SNEGSKA (reference sequence). CDR3 nucleotide sequence: TGCAGTGCTAGAGAGCCCCGGGGTGGGCCCTACAATGAGCAGTTCTTC. Residues: CSAREPRGGPYNEQFF.

This clonotype has at least ten counts. The chain carries TRBV7-9 and TRBJ1-1, with TRBD1 matching over 7 bases. CDR3 size: 13 residues. J gave up 9 bases and V 1 base, and 5 bases lay outside the gene matches. Germline V CDR1 and CDR2: SEHNR, FQNEAQ (reference sequence). The CDR3 protein is CASSLDLGQQAFF. Written as DNA, the CDR3 is TGTGCCAGCAGCTTAGATCTGGGACAGCAAGCTTTCTTT.

This clonotype was counted a few times. The genes are TRBV12-3 or TRBV12-4 and TRBJ1-1; D is uncertain. Trimming shortened V by 4 bases and J by 8 bases, and 11 bases separated the two germline ends. The CDR3 has 12 amino acids. As DNA, the CDR3 is TGTGCCAGCAGTTCGACCCCGAAGGAAGCTTTCTTT. Protein: CASSSTPKEAFF.

This clonotype was seen once. The gene calls are TRBV20-1 and TRBJ2-3; TRBD2 matches 7 bases. The length of the CDR3 is 15 residues. Unmatched junction bases numbered 7, after V lost 3 bases and J lost 1 base. Per germline, CDR1 DFQATT and CDR2 SNEGSKA (reference sequence). CDR3: CSASGQGGGTDTQYF. As DNA, the CDR3 is TGCAGTGCTAGTGGGCAGGGAGGGGGCACAGATACGCAGTATTTT.

The V and J genes are TRBV18 and TRBJ2-7; TRBD2 matches 13 bases. This CDR3 contains 16 residues. From germline, CDR1 is KGHSH and CDR2 LQKENI. Trimming at V came to 0 bases and at J to 1 base, leaving 0 bases not matched to a gene. CDR3 amino acids: CASSPPGLAGSYEQYF. DNA for the CDR3: TGTGCCAGCTCACCACCGGGACTAGCGGGATCCTACGAGCAGTACTTC.

Only a few counts were recorded for this clonotype. This chain connects TRBV12-3 or TRBV12-4 to TRBJ2-2, with TRBD2 matching 7 bases. Trimming removed 5 bases from V and 0 bases from J; junction bases left unmatched: 6. This CDR3 is built from 16 residues. CDR3 DNA sequence: TGTGCCAGCAGTGGGGAGGGACTTACGAACACCGGGGAGCTGTTTTTT. Translating it yields CASSGEGLTNTGELFF.

This clonotype has more than one count but fewer than ten. This chain joins TRBV9 and TRBJ2-2, with 9 bases aligning to TRBD1. V was clipped by 7 bases and J by 6 bases; unmatched bases: 7. Germline-derived CDR1 and CDR2 are SGDLS and YYNGEE. CDR3 size: 14 residues. The chain's CDR3 is CASSRDRVAGELFF. CDR3 nucleotide sequence: TGTGCCAGCTCCCGGGACAGGGTGGCCGGGGAGCTGTTTTTT.

The rearrangement uses TRBV5-4 and TRBJ1-2; a weak D match, TRBD1 (5 bases). The CDR3 sequence is 13 residues long. Germline values: CDR1 SGHNT, CDR2 YYREEE (reference sequence). With 3 bases removed from V and 7 bases from J, the gap between germline ends came to 13 bases. CDR3 DNA sequence: TGTGCCAGCAGCTCGGAGCAGGGTAGTGGCTACACCTTC. This translates into CASSSEQGSGYTF.

This clonotype has only a few counts. This chain connects TRBV24-1 to TRBJ2-3; 7 positions match TRBD2. The CDR3 contains 15 residues. Germline CDR1 is KGHDR and CDR2 is SFDVKD. V trimming: 6 bases; J trimming: 1 base; junction bases outside the gene matches: 6. The CDR3 sequence is CATSKRGSGTDTQYF. Written as DNA, the CDR3 is TGTGCCACCAGTAAGCGGGGTTCCGGCACAGATACGCAGTATTTT.

J is TRBJ2-1 and V is TRBV28; D is perhaps TRBD1 (7 bases). Germline V gene sequence: CDR1 MDHEN, CDR2 SYDVKM. The CDR3 extends over 12 amino acids. Trimming removed 5 bases at V and 14 bases at J, with 16 bases between. The CDR3 DNA reads as TGTGCCAGCAGTCTAAAGACAGGGAGGAAGTTCTTC. It codes for CASSLKTGRKFF.

This clonotype has only a few counts. The V and J genes are TRBV6-4 and TRBJ2-1; 14 positions agree with TRBD2. After removal of 6 bases from V and 3 bases from J, the junction contained 1 base not matched to a gene. CDR1 and CDR2 from the germline V gene are MRHNA and SNTAGT. CDR3 length: 15 amino acids. CDR3 sequence: CASSGLAGGYNEQFF. CDR3 nucleotide sequence: TGTGCCAGCAGCGGACTAGCGGGGGGCTACAATGAGCAGTTCTTC.

This sequence joins TRBV20-1 and TRBJ2-3, with TRBD2 as a possible D gene (5 bases). Trimming removed 0 bases from V and 3 bases from J, with 10 bases in between. Germline loops: CDR1 DFQATT, CDR2 SNEGSKA (reference sequence). This CDR3 is built from 14 residues. The CDR3 DNA sequence: TGCAGTGCTAGAGATACGGGAACAACAGATACGCAGTATTTT. It yields the protein CSARDTGTTDTQYF.

The chain couples TRBV5-1 to TRBJ2-3; TRBD1 agrees at 8 bases. The CDR3 covers 14 residues. J lost 6 bases, V lost 4 bases, and 7 bases had no gene match. Germline loops: CDR1 SGHRS, CDR2 YFSETQ. As DNA, the CDR3 is TGCGCCAGCAGCGAGCAGGGGGCCTTTGATACGCAGTATTTT. It is translated as CASSEQGAFDTQYF.